This T cell receptor (beta chain) stems from a study of neoadjuvant anti-PD-1 for oral cavity cancer. This clone came up many times. The antigen is not known. Assay: immunoSEQ multiplex PCR; the TCRdb copy retains only in-frame clones and omits some. The repertoire holds about 37,000 clones, 38% seen once, with more than 15% in the top ten. From germline, CDR1 is MDHEN and CDR2 SYDVKM. Germline trimming cut 4 bases from V and 7 bases from J; bases unmatched to any gene: 7. The CDR3 has 14 residues. Study-level results: Only three patients per response group were TCR-analyzed; validation needed.

Time point denoted: after neoadjuvant nivolumab, at surgical resection. The receptor comes from a person aged 35 to 85 with oral cavity squamous cell carcinoma. The specimen was tumor tissue, collected after nivolumab (anti-PD-1) treatment. This chain uses TRBV28 with TRBJ2-7; 10 nucleotides align to TRBD2. Written as DNA, the CDR3 is TGTGCCAGCAGTTCCCCAGGACTAGCGGCTGAGCAGTACTTC. Protein sequence: CASSSPGLAAEQYF.